One sample yielded the 17 T cell receptor beta chains listed below, sequenced in a study of breast tumors, draining lymph nodes, adjacent tissues. One entry per CDR3 protein, called by TCRdb with MiXCR from the multiplex PCR reads. The sample lists 130,000 or so distinct CDR3 sequences, around 22% occurring once. Axillary draining lymph nodes of breast cancer patients supplied the node samples. Sample: axillary lymph node tissue. Receptors were obtained from a female donor with breast cancer. Some clones in this sample may be carry-over from other donors' samples.

At least ten counts were recorded for this clonotype. The CDR3 is CASPRDYQTNNEQFF. The DNA of the CDR3 is TGTGCCAGCCCCCGGGACTACCAGACAAACAATGAGCAGTTCTTC. The chain joins TRBV4-2 to TRBJ2-1, with 7 bases lining up with TRBD2. V trimming: 8 bases; J trimming: 5 bases; junction bases outside the gene matches: 12. Germline V CDR1 and CDR2: LGHNA, YNFKEQ. The CDR3 is made up of 15 amino acids.

In regard to this clonotype: A clone one base away is much larger, so this may be a read error. This chain links TRBV5-1 with TRBJ2-1; D unclear. The CDR3 is 15 residues long. Germline V gene data show CDR1 as SGHRS and CDR2 as YFSETQ. The V end lost 0 bases, the J end lost 2 bases, and 9 bases lay between the germline ends. Here the CDR3 reads CASSLAARPYNEQFF. CDR3 coding DNA: TGCGCCAGCAGCTTGGCGGCTAGACCCTACAATGAGCAGTTCTTC.

This clonotype was counted ten times or more. V gene TRBV29-1 combines with J gene TRBJ2-1, with 12 bases matching TRBD2. The junction had 8 bases not matched to a gene; V was cut back by 6 bases and J by 8 bases. The CDR3 contains 14 residues. Germline loops: CDR1 SQVTM, CDR2 ANQGSEA. The CDR3 loop reads CSVPTSGSIYEQFF. The CDR3 nucleotides read TGCAGCGTCCCGACTAGCGGGAGTATCTATGAGCAGTTCTTC.

This clonotype was seen many times. The genes are TRBV24-1 and TRBJ2-3; 10 bases fit TRBD1. With 4 bases clipped from V and 5 bases from J, the junction kept 5 bases outside the gene matches. The CDR3 runs to 15 residues. Looked up from germline, CDR1 is KGHDR and CDR2 is SFDVKD. This CDR3 reads CATSDRDRGRDTQYF. The CDR3, as DNA: TGTGCCACCAGTGACCGGGACAGGGGACGAGATACGCAGTATTTT.

The rearrangement uses TRBV6-5 and TRBJ2-4, with D unclear. V was pared by 2 bases and J by 8 bases, with 13 bases between. The germline gives CDR1 MNHEY, CDR2 SVGAGI. The CDR3 runs 14 residues. The CDR3 sequence is CASSYGSGRDIQYF. In nucleotides, the CDR3 is TGTGCCAGCAGTTACGGGTCGGGTAGGGACATTCAGTACTTC.

This clonotype was detected ten times or more. The chain links TRBV6-1 to TRBJ2-7; 9 bases line up with TRBD2. The V gene's germline CDR1 is MNHNS and CDR2 SASEGT. There are 11 residues in the CDR3. Trimming at V came to 6 bases and at J to 7 bases, leaving 1 base not matched to a gene. In DNA form, the CDR3 reads TGTGCCAGCAGGCGGGGGGGGGAGCAGTACTTC. Amino acid sequence: CASRRGGEQYF.

Notes on this clonotype: A much more abundant neighbour one base away suggests this may be a read error. This chain joins TRBV7-2 and TRBJ1-5; D remains unclear. The CDR3 is made up of 13 amino acids. Germline CDR1 SGHTA, CDR2 FQGNSA. The V gene lost 3 bases and the J gene lost 5 bases, with 8 bases spanning the gap. The CDR3 DNA reads TGTGCCAGCAGCTTCGATCTCGATCAGCCCCAGCATTTT. Translation: CASSFDLDQPQHF.

This clonotype came up many times. Here the CDR3 reads CATRGTPEQYF. CDR3 bases: TGTGCCACCCGCGGGACGCCCGAGCAGTACTTC. The chain combines TRBV28 with TRBJ2-7; TRBD2 is a possible D gene (6 bases). V lost 10 bases and J 6 bases, leaving 13 bases between the germline ends. The V gene's germline CDR1 is MDHEN and CDR2 SYDVKM. CDR3 size: 11 residues. Full variable domain (outside the CDR3, taken from reference TRBV28 and TRBJ2-7): DVKVTQSSRYLVKRTGEKVFLECVQDMDHENMFWYRQDPGLGLRLIYFSYDVKMKEKGDIPEGYSVSREKKERFSLILESASTNQTSMYLCATRGTPEQYFGPGTRLTVT.

This clonotype was observed many times. The gene calls are TRBV12-3 or TRBV12-4 and TRBJ1-4; D gene ambiguous. The CDR3 has 12 residues. Trimming shortened V by 3 bases and J by 12 bases, and 11 bases separated the two germline ends. DNA for the CDR3: TGTGCCAGCAGTTTGCACGGGGTGGAACTGTTTTTT. This sequence encodes CASSLHGVELFF.

This clonotype was detected many times. This chain links TRBV11-3 with TRBJ2-2; TRBD2 agrees at 7 bases. There are 14 residues in the CDR3. Looked up from germline, CDR1 is SGHNT and CDR2 is YENEEA. V trimming: 5 bases; J trimming: 6 bases; junction bases outside the gene matches: 6. CDR3 DNA sequence: TGTGCCAGCAGCCGGACTAGGGCACCCGGGGAGCTGTTTTTT. Its protein product is CASSRTRAPGELFF.

The J gene is TRBJ2-5, the V gene TRBV3-1; D possibly corresponds to TRBD1 (5 bases). The V gene's germline CDR1 is LGHDT and CDR2 YNNKEL (reference sequence). V was cut by 4 bases and J by 4 bases, with 13 bases left in between. The CDR3 is 14 amino acids. The CDR3 nucleotides are TGTGCCAGCAGCCTGCCACTTCAGGGAGAGACCCAGTACTTC. This translates into CASSLPLQGETQYF.

Worth noting for this clonotype: A read error may be the cause here, since a much bigger clone is one base away. V usage is TRBV6-6 and J usage is TRBJ2-7; D is perhaps TRBD1 (5 bases). Trimming left V 2 bases short and J 4 bases short, with 6 bases between. The CDR3 is 12 amino acids. Germline V gene sequence: CDR1 MNHNY, CDR2 SVGAGI (reference sequence). Written as DNA, the CDR3 is TGTGCCAGCAGTTACCCAGGGTACGAGCAGTACTTC. Translated, it gives CASSYPGYEQYF.

In its sample, this clonotype was seen many times. The chain joins TRBV9 to TRBJ2-5, with 12 bases lining up with TRBD2. Losses at the gene ends were 4 bases for V and 0 bases for J; bases not matched to a gene: 4. There are 16 residues in the CDR3. Germline CDR1 SGDLS, CDR2 YYNGEE. CDR3 DNA sequence: TGTGCCAGCAGCCGTCGACTAGCGGGAGACCAAGAGACCCAGTACTTC. It translates to CASSRRLAGDQETQYF.

The chain combines TRBV19 with TRBJ1-5; D perhaps matches TRBD1 (5 bases). Per the germline V gene, CDR1 is LNHDA and CDR2 is SQIVND (reference sequence). V lost 6 bases, J lost 7 bases, and 16 bases lay in between. CDR3 length equals 14 residues. The DNA for the CDR3 is TGTGCCAGTAGGACCGGGCCCTGGGGGCAGCCCCAGCATTTT. It translates to CASRTGPWGQPQHF.

This clonotype was observed many times. The chain recombines TRBV6-2 or TRBV6-3 with TRBJ2-7; 9 nucleotides agree with TRBD2. The CDR3 extends over 15 amino acids. Trimming cost V 8 bases and J 0 bases; bases outside gene matches: 8. Germline assignment: CDR1 MNHEY and CDR2 SVGEGT. CDR3 region: CASRLLAGLSYEQYF. The DNA of the CDR3 is TGTGCCAGCCGACTACTAGCGGGCCTCTCCTACGAGCAGTACTTC.

As for this clonotype: This may arise from a read error, as a much more abundant clone is one base away. The chain combines TRBV2 with TRBJ1-5; no firm D call. The CDR3 runs 15 residues. Looked up from germline, CDR1 is SNHLY and CDR2 is FYNNEI. V lost 5 bases and J lost 1, with 12 bases in between. CDR3 protein: CASSIGPASNQPQHF. The CDR3 DNA sequence: TGTGCCAGCAGTATAGGGCCAGCAAGCAATCAGCCCCAGCATTTT.

This clonotype showed up many times. The V and J genes are TRBV20-1 and TRBJ2-7; 9 bases fit TRBD2. This CDR3 is built from 13 residues. V dropped 6 bases and J dropped 2; count of bases not matched to a gene: 5. In germline, CDR1 is DFQATT, CDR2 SNEGSKA (reference sequence). CDR3: CSAPSGIAYEQYF. CDR3 nucleotide sequence: TGCAGTGCCCCTAGCGGGATAGCCTACGAGCAGTACTTC.